What follows describes a single T cell receptor (beta chain). Antigen unknown. These data come from a study of blood T cells in healthy people across ages. Study-wide results and limits: Donor CMV status, an unknown factor, possibly confounded changes in expanded clonotypes.

From germline, CDR1 is SGHRS and CDR2 YFSETQ. The ends were cut back, 2 bases at V and 1 base at J, with 11 bases in the middle. The CDR3 sequence is 15 residues long. Then a second PCR, running about 6 to 11 cycles, was carried out with a sample-barcoded 5' primer and a J-beta primer mix. TCRdb ran MiXCR on the 5' RACE reads and lists one entry per CDR3 protein. The data hold hundreds of thousands of distinct CDR3 sequences, with more than 50% observed a single time. Sequenced material: blood. The clonotype comes from a man in his forties in good health. This chain connects TRBV5-1 to TRBJ2-3; D ambiguous. In DNA form, the CDR3 reads TGCGCCAGCAGCTTATTCCTGTCCGGCACAGATACGCAGTATTTT. It codes for CASSLFLSGTDTQYF.